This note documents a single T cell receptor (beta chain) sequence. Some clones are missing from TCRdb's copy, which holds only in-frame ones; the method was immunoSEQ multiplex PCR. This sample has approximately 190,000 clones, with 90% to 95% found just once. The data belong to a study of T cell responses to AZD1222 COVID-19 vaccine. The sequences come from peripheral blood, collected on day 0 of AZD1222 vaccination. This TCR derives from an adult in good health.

In DNA form, the CDR3 reads TGTGCCAGCAGTTACATACTAGCGGGAGGGCCGGACACCGGGGAGCTGTTTTTT. Translating gives CASSYILAGGPDTGELFF. V and J are TRBV6-2 or TRBV6-3 and TRBJ2-2; the match to TRBD2 covers 13 bases. The germline V gene has CDR1 MNHEY and CDR2 SVGEGT. Trimming at V came to 2 bases and at J to 3 bases, leaving 6 bases not matched to a gene. CDR3 length: 18 residues.